The 5 T cell receptor beta chains below all came from one sample that was sequenced in a study of human T cells and chemical hapten exposure. TCRdb called the RACE reads again in MiXCR, with one record for every CDR3 protein. The data contain about 100,000 distinct CDR3 sequences, about 10% of them singletons. Time point noted: patch test 1, 2 weeks after DPC sensitization. As for treatment: therapeutic diphenylcyclopropenone sensitization with weekly scalp DPC. Sequenced here: whole blood, sampled in connection with sensitization to the hapten diphenylcyclopropenone (DPC). The receptors come from a man aged 35-49 years with alopecia areata. Some clones in this sample may be carry-over from other donors' samples.

This clonotype was recorded at least ten times. The chain recombines TRBV7-9 with TRBJ1-1; 7 bases fit TRBD1. Germline CDR1 and CDR2: SEHNR and FQNEAQ (reference sequence). The CDR3 is 16 residues long. Unmatched junction bases numbered 10, after V lost 5 bases and J lost 1 base. The DNA for the CDR3 is TGTGCCAGCAGCGCTATAGGACAGGACGAGAACACTGAAGCTTTCTTT. Protein: CASSAIGQDENTEAFF.

This clonotype came up many times. The chain couples TRBV7-2 to TRBJ2-7; 7 nucleotides match TRBD2. Trimming took 5 bases from V and 4 from J; bases not matched to a gene: 8. Per germline, CDR1 SGHTA and CDR2 FQGNSA. The CDR3 length is 14 residues. CDR3 amino acids: CASSLTGGQYEQYV. CDR3 in DNA: TGTGCCAGCAGCCTGACGGGGGGTCAGTACGAGCAGTACGTC.

This clonotype was counted between two and nine times. CDR3 region: CSVKQGMVETQYF. The CDR3 nucleotides are TGCAGCGTTAAACAGGGAATGGTGGAGACCCAGTACTTC. The V and J genes are TRBV29-1 and TRBJ2-5; D perhaps matches TRBD1 (6 bases). The ends were cut back, 5 bases at V and 5 bases at J, with 15 bases in the middle. The CDR3 has 13 residues. In germline, CDR1 is SQVTM, CDR2 ANQGSEA. Looking up the rest from reference TRBV29-1 and TRBJ2-5 gives the full variable domain: SAVISQKPSRDICQRGTSLTIQCQVDSQVTMMFWYRQQPGQSLTLIATANQGSEATYESGFVIDKFPISRPNLTFSTLTVSNMSPEDSSIYLCSVKQGMVETQYFGPGTRLLVL.

In this sample, this clonotype turned up a few times. V is TRBV20-1 and J is TRBJ2-3; no clear D. CDR1 and CDR2 from the germline V gene are DFQATT and SNEGSKA (reference sequence). V was pared by 6 bases and J by 0 bases, with 13 bases between. This CDR3 spans 14 amino acids. Written as DNA, the CDR3 is TGCAGTGCCCGAACCAGAGAAAGCACAGATACGCAGTATTTT. Residues: CSARTRESTDTQYF.

The chain links TRBV20-1 to TRBJ2-1; 12 bases are a match to TRBD2. V gave up 5 bases and J gave up 7 bases; unmatched junction bases: 9. In germline, CDR1 is DFQATT, CDR2 SNEGSKA (reference sequence). This CDR3 is built from 15 residues. This CDR3 is CSAEWELAGGNEQFF. For the CDR3, the DNA is TGCAGTGCTGAGTGGGAACTAGCGGGAGGAAATGAGCAGTTCTTC.